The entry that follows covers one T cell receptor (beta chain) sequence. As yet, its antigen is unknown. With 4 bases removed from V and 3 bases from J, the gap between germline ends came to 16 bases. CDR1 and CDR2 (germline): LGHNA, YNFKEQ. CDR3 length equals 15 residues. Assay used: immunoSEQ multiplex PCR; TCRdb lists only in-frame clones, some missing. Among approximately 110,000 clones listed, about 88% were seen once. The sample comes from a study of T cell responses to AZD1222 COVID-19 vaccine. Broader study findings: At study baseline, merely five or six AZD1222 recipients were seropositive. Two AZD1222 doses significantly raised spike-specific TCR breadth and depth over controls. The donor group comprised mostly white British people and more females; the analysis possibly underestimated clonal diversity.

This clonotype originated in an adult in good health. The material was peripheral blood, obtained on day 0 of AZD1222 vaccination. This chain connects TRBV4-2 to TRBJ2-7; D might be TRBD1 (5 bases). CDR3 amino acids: CASSRGLSGGYEQYF. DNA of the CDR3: TGTGCCAGCAGCCGGGGCCTCTCGGGCGGCTACGAGCAGTACTTC.